The clone carrying this T cell receptor beta chain has ten or more counts. In germline, CDR1 is MNHNY, CDR2 SVGAGI (reference sequence). The CDR3 consists of 14 residues. Trimming removed 4 bases from V and 4 bases from J, with 13 bases in between. Unique molecular identifiers were added to individual cDNA molecules. TCRdb independently ran MiXCR on the 5' RACE reads; one entry per CDR3 protein. The table records approximately 71,000 distinct CDR3 sequences, roughly 12% of them present only once. The data originate from a study of early T cells in non-severe SARS-CoV-2 infection. The chain links TRBV6-6 to TRBJ1-1, with D unclear. This TCR was sampled from an adult who was a healthcare worker with PCR-confirmed SARS-CoV-2 infection or an uninfected control (not recorded which). The sample consisted of whole blood. CDR3 amino acids: CASSLRLGGTEAFF. As DNA, the CDR3 is TGTGCCAGCAGTTTGAGATTAGGAGGCACTGAAGCTTTCTTT.